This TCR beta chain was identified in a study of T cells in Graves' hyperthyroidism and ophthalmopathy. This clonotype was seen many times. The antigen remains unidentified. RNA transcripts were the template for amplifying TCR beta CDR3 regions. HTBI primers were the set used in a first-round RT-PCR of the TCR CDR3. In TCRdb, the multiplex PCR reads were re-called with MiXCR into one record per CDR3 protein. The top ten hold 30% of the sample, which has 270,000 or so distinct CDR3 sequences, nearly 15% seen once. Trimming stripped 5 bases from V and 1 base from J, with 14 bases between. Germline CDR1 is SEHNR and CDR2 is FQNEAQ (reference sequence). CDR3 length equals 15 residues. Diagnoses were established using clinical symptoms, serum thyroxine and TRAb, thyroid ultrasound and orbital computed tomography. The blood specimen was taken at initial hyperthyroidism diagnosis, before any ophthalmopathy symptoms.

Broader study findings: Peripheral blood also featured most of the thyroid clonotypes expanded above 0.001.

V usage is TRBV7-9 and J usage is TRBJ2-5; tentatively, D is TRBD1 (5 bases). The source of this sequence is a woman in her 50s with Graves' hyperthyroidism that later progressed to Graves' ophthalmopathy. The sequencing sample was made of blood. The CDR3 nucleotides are TGTGCCAGCAGCCCAGGGAAGAACTTCCAAGAGACCCAGTACTTC. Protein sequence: CASSPGKNFQETQYF.